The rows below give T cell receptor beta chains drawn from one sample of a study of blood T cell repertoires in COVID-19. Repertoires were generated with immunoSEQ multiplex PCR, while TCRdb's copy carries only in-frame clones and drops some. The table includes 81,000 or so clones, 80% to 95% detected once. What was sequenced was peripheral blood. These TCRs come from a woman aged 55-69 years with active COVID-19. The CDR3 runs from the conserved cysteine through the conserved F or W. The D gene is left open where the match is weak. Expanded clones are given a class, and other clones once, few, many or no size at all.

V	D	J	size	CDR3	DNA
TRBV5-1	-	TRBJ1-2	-	CASSSTENYGYTF	TGCGCCAGCAGCTCGACAGAAAACTATGGCTACACCTTC
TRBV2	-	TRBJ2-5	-	CATHRDETQYF	TGTGCCACACACAGGGACGAGACCCAGTACTTC
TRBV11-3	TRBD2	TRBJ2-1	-	CASSGQPPGLAGGSYNEQFF	TGTGCCAGCAGCGGACAACCACCGGGACTAGCGGGAGGATCCTACAATGAGCAGTTCTTC
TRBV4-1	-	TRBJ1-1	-	CASSQDGSAMNTEAFF	TGCGCCAGCAGCCAAGATGGGTCAGCGATGAACACTGAAGCTTTCTTT
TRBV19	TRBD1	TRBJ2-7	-	CATARGQGPYEQYF	TGTGCCACCGCAAGGGGACAGGGACCCTACGAGCAGTACTTC
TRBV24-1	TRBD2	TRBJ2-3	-	CATSDVGLAGGPDTQYF	TGTGCCACCAGTGATGTGGGACTAGCGGGAGGTCCAGATACGCAGTATTTT
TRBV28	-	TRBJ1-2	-	CASSRQVRYGYTF	TGTGCCAGCAGTCGACAGGTCCGCTATGGCTACACCTTC
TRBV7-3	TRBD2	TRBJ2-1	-	CASSTGLAGYNEQFF	TGTGCCAGCAGCACGGGACTAGCGGGCTACAATGAGCAGTTCTTC
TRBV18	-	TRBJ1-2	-	CASSPAQNYGYTF	TGTGCCAGCTCACCGGCACAAAACTATGGCTACACCTTC
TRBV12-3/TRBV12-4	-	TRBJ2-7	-	CASRALNYEQYF	TGTGCCAGCAGGGCCCTGAACTACGAGCAGTACTTC
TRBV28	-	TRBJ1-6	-	CASTATGSYNSPLHF	TGTGCCAGCACCGCAACAGGGTCCTATAATTCACCCCTCCACTTT
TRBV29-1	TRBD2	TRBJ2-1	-	CSVEAGGSEQFF	TGCAGCGTAGAAGCGGGGGGGAGTGAGCAGTTCTTC
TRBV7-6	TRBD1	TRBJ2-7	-	CASSHDREQQYF	TGTGCCAGCAGCCACGACAGGGAACAGCAGTACTTC
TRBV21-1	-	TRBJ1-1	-	CASSRKRTEAFF	TGTGCCAGCAGCAGAAAACGGACTGAAGCTTTCTTT
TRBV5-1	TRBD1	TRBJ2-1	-	CASATFTGGYNEQFF	TGCGCCAGCGCTACCTTTACAGGGGGCTACAATGAGCAGTTCTTC
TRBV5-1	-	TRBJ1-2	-	CASSLRGSANYGYTF	TGCGCCAGCAGCTTACGGGGGTCAGCTAACTATGGCTACACTTTC
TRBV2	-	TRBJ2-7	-	CASSVGGEQYF	TGTGCCAGCAGTGTTGGAGGGGAGCAGTACTTC
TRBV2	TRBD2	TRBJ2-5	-	CASTLGGRGGGETQYF	TGTGCCAGCACCCTTGGAGGGCGGGGGGGCGGAGAGACCCAGTACTTC
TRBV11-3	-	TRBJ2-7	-	CASSLAGYEQYF	TGTGCCAGCAGCTTAGCGGGGTACGAGCAGTACTTC
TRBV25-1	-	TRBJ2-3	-	CASSESGYTSTDTQYF	TGTGCCAGCAGTGAATCGGGTTACACTAGCACAGATACGCAGTATTTT
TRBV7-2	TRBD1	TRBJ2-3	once	CASSAGQGWGDTQYF	TGTGCCAGCAGCGCGGGACAGGGGTGGGGAGATACGCAGTATTTT
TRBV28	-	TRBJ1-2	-	CASSWPGYGYTF	TGTGCCAGCAGTTGGCCGGGCTATGGCTACACCTTC
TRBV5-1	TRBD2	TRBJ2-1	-	CASSLVASGNNEQFF	TGCGCCAGCAGCTTGGTGGCTAGCGGGAACAATGAGCAGTTCTTC
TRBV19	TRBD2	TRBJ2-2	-	CASSMAGGFTGELFF	TGTGCCAGTAGTATGGCGGGAGGGTTCACCGGGGAGCTGTTTTTT
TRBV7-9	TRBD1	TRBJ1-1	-	CASSPRGQGNTEAFF	TGTGCCAGCAGCCCCCGGGGACAGGGGAACACTGAAGCTTTCTTT
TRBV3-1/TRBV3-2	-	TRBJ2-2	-	CASSPKEVNTGELFF	TGTGCCAGCAGCCCCAAGGAGGTGAACACCGGGGAGCTGTTTTTT
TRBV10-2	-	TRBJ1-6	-	CASKGQPGFNSPLHF	TGCGCCAGCAAAGGCCAGCCGGGTTTTAATTCACCCCTCCACTTT
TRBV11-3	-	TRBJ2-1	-	CASSLQAGNYNEQFF	TGTGCCAGCAGCTTACAAGCGGGTAACTACAATGAGCAGTTCTTC